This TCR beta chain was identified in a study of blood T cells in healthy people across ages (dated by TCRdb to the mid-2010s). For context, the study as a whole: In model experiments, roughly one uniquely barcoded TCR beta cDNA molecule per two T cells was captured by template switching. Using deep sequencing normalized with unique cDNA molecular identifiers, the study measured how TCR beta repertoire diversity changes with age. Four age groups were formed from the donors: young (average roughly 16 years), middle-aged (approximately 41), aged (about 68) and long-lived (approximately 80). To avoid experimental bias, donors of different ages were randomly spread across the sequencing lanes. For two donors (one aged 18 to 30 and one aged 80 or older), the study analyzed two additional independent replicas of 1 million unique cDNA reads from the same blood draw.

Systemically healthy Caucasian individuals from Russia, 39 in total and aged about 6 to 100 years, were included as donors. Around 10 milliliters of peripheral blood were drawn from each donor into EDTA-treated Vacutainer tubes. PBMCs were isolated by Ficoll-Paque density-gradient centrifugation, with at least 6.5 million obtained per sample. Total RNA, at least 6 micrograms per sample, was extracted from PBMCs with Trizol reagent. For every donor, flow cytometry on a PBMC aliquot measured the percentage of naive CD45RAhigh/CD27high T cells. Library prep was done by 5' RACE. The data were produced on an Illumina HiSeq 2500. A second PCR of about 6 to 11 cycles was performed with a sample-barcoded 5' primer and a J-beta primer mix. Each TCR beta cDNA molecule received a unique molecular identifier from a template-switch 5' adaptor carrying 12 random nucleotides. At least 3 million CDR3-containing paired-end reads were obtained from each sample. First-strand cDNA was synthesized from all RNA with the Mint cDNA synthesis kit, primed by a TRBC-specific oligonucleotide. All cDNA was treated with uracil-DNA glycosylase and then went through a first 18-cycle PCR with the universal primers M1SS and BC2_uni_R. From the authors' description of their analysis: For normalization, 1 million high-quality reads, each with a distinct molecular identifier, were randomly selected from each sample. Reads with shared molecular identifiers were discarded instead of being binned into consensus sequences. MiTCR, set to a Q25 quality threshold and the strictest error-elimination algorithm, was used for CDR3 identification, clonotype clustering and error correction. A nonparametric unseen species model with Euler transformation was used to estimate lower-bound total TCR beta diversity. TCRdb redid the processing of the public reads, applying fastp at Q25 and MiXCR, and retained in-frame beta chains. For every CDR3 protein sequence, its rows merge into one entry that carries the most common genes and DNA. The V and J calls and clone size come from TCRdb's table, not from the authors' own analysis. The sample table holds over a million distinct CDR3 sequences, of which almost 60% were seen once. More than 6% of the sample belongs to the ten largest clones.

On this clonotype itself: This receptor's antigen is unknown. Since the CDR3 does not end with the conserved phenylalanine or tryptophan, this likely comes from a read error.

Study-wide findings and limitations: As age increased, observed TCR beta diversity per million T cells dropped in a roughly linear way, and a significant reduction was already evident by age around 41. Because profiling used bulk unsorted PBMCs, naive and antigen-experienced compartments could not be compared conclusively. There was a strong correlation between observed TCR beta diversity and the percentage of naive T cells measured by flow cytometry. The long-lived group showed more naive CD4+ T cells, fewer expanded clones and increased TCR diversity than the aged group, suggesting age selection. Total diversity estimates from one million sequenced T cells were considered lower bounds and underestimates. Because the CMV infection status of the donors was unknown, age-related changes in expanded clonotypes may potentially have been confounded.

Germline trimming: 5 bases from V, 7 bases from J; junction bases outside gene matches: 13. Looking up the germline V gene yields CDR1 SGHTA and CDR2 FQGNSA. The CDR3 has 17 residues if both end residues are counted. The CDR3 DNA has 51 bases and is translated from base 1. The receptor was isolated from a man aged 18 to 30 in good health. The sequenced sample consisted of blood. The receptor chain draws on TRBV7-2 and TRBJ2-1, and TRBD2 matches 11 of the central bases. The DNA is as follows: TGTGCCAGCAGCCCGATCCTATTAGCGGGGGGGCAAAATGAGCAGTTCGTC. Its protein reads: CASSPILLAGGQNEQFV.